A selection of T cell receptor beta chains follows, all from one sample in a study of beta chain features in type 1 diabetes. Sequencing used immunoSEQ multiplex PCR; TCRdb keeps in-frame clones, though not all of them. Seen here are some 350,000 clones, approximately 15% observed once, and the top ten hold roughly 0.015%. Sequenced material: naive CD4+ T cells from blood. These receptor sequences come from a woman younger than 30 with type 1 diabetes. The CDR3 runs from the conserved cysteine through the conserved F or W.

TRBJ1-5 TRBV19 CATTEAGLSNQPQHF
TRBJ2-5 TRBV7-2 CASSLEAGALETQYF
TRBJ2-2 TRBV2 CASSEAQGSTGELFF
TRBJ2-7 TRBV23-1 CASSLQPGTGAPNPYEQYF
TRBJ2-2 TRBV19 CASTSGGTGELFF
TRBJ2-1 TRBV7-9 CASSLGTSGKFF
TRBJ2-4 TRBV5-1 CASSRDRVAKNIQYF
TRBJ1-2 TRBV9 CASSVDQGFTYGYTF
TRBJ2-1 TRBV7-9 CASSTGQGKGSYNEQFF
TRBJ2-3 TRBV21-1 CASSLRGLEISDTQYF
TRBJ1-5 TRBV19 CASSIEGRHQPQHF
TRBJ2-1 TRBV29-1 CSVDRTSGYNEQFF
TRBJ1-2 TRBV30 CAWTGIGYGYTF
TRBJ2-4 TRBV6-6 CASSANRNIQYF
TRBJ1-2 TRBV10-3 CAISSWTGRDGYTF
TRBJ2-2 TRBV7-9 CASRNRGAGELFF
TRBJ2-7 TRBV28 CASSGLAGGSYEQYF
TRBJ2-2 TRBV23-1 CASSQSWAGNYETGELFF
TRBJ1-2 TRBV18 CASSEGQNYGYTF
TRBJ1-2 TRBV10-3 CAIQQGFYGYTF
TRBJ2-3 TRBV30 CAWRPSGSTDTQYF
TRBJ2-7 TRBV25-1 CASKAGGSSYEQYF
TRBJ1-2 TRBV7-8 CASSLALAITGYTF
TRBJ2-7 TRBV13 CASSSHADRGVVGNYEQYF
TRBJ2-1 TRBV19 CASSASLAGSSNEQFF